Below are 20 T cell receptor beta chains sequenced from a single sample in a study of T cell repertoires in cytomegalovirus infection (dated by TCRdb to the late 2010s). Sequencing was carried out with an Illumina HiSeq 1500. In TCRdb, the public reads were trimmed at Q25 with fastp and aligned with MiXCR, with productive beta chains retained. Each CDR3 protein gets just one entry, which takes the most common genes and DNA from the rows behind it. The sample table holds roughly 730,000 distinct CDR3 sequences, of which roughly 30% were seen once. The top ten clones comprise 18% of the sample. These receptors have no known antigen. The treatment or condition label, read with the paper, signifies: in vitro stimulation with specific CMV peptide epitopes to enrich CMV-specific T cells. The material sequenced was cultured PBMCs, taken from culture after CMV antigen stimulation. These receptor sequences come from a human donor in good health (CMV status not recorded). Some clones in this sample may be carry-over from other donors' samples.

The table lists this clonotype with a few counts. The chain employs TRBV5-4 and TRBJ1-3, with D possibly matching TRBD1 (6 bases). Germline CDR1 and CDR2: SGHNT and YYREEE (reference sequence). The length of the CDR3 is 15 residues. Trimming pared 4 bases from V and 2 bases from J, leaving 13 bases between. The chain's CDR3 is CASSLQGSTGNTIYF. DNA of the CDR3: TGTGCCAGCAGCCTACAGGGATCAACTGGAAACACCATATATTTT.

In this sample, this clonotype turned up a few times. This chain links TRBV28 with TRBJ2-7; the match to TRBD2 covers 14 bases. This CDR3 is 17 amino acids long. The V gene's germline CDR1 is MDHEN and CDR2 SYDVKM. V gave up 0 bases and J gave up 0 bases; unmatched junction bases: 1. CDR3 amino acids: CASSLWTSGGASYEQYF. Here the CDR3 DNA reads TGTGCCAGCAGTTTATGGACTAGCGGGGGGGCCTCCTACGAGCAGTACTTC.

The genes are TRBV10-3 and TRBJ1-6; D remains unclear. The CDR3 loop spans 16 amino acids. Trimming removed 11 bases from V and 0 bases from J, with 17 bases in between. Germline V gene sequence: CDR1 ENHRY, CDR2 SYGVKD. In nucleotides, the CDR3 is TGTGCCTCTAGAGAGCAGCTGAGCTCCTATAATTCACCCCTCCACTTT. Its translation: CASREQLSSYNSPLHF.

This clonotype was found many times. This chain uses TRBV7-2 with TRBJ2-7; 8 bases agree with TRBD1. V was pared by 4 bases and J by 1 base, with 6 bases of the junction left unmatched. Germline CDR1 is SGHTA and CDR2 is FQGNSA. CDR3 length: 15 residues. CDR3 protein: CASSSAGTGSYEQYF. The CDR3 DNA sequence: TGTGCCAGCAGCTCGGCCGGGACAGGTTCCTACGAGCAGTACTTC.

The CDR3 is CSTRGARDYGYTF. Written as DNA, the CDR3 is TGCAGCACGCGGGGGGCTAGGGACTATGGCTACACCTTC. This chain connects TRBV29-1 to TRBJ1-2; perhaps TRBD1 as D (6 bases). Germline assignment: CDR1 SQVTM and CDR2 ANQGSEA. The ends were cut back, 8 bases at V and 3 bases at J, with 16 bases in the middle. The CDR3 loop spans 13 amino acids.

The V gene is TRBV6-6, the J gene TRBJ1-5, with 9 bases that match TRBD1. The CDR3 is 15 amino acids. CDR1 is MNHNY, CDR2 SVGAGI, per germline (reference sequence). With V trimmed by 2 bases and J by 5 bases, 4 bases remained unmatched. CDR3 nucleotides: TGTGCCAGCAGTTACGCAGGGGACAGGGATCAGCCCCAGCATTTT. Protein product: CASSYAGDRDQPQHF.

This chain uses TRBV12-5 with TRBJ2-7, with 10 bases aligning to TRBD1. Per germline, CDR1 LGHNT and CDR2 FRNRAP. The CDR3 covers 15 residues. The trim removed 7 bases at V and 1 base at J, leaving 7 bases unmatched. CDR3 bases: TGTGCTAGTGCTCGGGCGGGACAGGGGTCCTACGAGCAGTACTTC. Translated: CASARAGQGSYEQYF.

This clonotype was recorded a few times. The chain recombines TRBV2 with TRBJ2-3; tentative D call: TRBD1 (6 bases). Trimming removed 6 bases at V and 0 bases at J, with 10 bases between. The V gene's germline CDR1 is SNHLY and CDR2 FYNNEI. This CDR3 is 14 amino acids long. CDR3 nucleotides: TGTGCCAGCAGGGACAGCACTAGCACAGATACGCAGTATTTT. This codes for CASRDSTSTDTQYF.

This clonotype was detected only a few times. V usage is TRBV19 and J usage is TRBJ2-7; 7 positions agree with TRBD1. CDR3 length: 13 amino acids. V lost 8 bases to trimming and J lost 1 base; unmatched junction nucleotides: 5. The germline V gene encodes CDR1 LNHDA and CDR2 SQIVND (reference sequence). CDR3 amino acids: CASRDSGSYEQYF. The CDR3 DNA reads TGTGCCAGTCGGGACAGCGGATCCTACGAGCAGTACTTC. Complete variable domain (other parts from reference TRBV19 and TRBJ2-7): DGGITQSPKYLFRKEGQNVTLSCEQNLNHDAMYWYRQDPGQGLRLIYYSQIVNDFQKGDIAEGYSVSREKKESFPLTVTSAQKNPTAFYLCASRDSGSYEQYFGPGTRLTVT.

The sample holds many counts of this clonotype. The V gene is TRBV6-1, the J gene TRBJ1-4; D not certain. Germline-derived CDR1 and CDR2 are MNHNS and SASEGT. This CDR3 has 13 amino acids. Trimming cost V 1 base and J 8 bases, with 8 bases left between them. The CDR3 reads CASSEEGREKLFF. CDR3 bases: TGTGCCAGCAGTGAAGAGGGTCGCGAAAAACTGTTTTTT.

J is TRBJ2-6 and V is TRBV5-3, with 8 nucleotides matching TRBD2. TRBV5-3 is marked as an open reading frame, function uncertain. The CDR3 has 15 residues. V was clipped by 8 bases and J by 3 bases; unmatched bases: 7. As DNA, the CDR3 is TGTGCCAGCAGGGACGGGAGGGATGGGGCCAACGTCCTGACTTTC. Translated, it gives CASRDGRDGANVLTF.

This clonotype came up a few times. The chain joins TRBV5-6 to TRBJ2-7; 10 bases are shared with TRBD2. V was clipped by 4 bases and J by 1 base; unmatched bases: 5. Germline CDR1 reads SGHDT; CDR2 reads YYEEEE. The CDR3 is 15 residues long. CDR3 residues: CASSKGLAVSYEQYF. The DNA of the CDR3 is TGTGCCAGCAGCAAAGGACTAGCGGTTTCCTACGAGCAGTACTTC.

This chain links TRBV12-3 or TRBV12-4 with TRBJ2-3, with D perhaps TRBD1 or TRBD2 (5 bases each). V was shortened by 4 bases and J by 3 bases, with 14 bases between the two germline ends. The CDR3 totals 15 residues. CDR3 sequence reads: CASSSWDRRTDTQYF. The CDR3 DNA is TGTGCCAGCAGTTCCTGGGACCGCCGAACAGATACGCAGTATTTT.

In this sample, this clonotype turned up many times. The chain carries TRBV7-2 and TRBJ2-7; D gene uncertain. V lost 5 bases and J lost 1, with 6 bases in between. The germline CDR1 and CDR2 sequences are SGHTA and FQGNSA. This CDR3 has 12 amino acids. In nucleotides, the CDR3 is TGTGCCAGCAGCGCCCGTTCCTACGAGCAGTACTTC. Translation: CASSARSYEQYF.

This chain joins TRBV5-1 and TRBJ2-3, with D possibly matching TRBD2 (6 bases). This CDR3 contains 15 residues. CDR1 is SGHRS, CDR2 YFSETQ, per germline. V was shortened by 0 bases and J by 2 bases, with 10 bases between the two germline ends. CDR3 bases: TGCGCCAGCAGCTTGGCGGGAGAGTCCACAGATACGCAGTATTTT. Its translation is CASSLAGESTDTQYF.

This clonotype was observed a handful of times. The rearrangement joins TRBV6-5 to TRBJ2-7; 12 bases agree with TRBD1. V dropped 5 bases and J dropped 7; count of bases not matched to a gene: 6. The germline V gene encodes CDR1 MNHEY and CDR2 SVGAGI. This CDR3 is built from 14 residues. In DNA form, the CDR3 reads TGTGCCAGCAGTCAGGGACAGGGGGCTGATGAGCAGTACTTC. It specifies CASSQGQGADEQYF.

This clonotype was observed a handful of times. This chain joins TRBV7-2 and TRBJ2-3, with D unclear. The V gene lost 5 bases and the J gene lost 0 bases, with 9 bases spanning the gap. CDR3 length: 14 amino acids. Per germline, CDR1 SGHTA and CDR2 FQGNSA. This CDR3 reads CASSTTPSTDTQYF. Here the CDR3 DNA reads TGTGCCAGCAGCACGACTCCTAGCACAGATACGCAGTATTTT.

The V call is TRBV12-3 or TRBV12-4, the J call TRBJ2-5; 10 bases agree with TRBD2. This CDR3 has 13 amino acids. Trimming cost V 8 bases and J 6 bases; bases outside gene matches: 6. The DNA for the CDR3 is TGTGCCAGCGGTGTAGCGGGGGGCCAGACCCAGTACTTC. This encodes CASGVAGGQTQYF.

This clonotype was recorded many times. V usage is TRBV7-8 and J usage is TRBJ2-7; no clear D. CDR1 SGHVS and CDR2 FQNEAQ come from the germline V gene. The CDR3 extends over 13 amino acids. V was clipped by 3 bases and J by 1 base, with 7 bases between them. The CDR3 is CASSFFSSYEQYF. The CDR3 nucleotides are TGTGCCAGCAGCTTCTTTTCGTCCTACGAGCAGTACTTC.

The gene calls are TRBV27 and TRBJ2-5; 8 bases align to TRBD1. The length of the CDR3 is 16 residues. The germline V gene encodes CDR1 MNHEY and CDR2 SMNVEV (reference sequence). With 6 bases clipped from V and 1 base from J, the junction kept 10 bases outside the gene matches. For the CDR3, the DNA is TGTGCCAGCAGCCCGACAGGGGAGGCTATCCAAGAGACCCAGTACTTC. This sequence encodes CASSPTGEAIQETQYF.